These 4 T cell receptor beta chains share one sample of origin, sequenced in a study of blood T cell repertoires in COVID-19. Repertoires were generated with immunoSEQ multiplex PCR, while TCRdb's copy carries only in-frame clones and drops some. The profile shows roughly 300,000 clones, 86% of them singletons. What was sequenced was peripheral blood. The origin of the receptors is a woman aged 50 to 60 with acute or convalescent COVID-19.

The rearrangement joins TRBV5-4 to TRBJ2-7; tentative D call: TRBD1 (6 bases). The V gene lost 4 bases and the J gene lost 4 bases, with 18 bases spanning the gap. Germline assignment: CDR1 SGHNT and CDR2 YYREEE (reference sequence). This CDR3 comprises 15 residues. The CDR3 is CASSAQTGRVYEQYF. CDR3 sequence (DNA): TGTGCCAGCAGCGCCCAGACAGGACGGGTTTACGAGCAGTACTTC.

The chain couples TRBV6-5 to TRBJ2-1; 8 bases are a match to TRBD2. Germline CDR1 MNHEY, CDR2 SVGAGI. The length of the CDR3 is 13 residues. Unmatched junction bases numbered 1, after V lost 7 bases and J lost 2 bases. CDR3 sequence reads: CASIGGAYNEQFF. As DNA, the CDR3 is TGTGCCAGCATCGGGGGGGCCTACAATGAGCAGTTCTTC.

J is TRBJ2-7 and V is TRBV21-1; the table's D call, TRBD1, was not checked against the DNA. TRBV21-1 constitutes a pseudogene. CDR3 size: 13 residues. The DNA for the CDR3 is TGTGCCAGCAGCTCCCCGACAGAGTACGAGCAGTACTTC. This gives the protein CASSSPTEYEQYF.

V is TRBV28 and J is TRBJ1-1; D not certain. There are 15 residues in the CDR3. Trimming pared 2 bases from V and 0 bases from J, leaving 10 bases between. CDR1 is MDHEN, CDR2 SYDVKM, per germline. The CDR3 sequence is CASSLQVAMNTEAFF. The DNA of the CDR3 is TGTGCCAGCAGTTTACAGGTCGCTATGAACACTGAAGCTTTCTTT.